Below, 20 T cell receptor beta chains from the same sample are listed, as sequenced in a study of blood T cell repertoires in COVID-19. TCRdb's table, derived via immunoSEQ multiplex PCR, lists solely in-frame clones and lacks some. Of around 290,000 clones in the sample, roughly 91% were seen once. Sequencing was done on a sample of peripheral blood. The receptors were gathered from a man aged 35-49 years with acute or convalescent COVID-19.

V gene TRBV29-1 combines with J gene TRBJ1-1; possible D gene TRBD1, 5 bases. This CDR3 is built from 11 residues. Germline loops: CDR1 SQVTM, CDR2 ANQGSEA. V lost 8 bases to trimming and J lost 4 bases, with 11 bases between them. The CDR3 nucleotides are TGCAGCACCTCGACAGTCACTGAAGCTTTCTTT. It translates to CSTSTVTEAFF.

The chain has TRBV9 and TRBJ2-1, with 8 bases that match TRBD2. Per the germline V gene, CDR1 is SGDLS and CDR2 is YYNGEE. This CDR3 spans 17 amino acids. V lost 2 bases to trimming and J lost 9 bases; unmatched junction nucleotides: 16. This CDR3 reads CASSVVDGGLATSEQFF. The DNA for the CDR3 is TGTGCCAGCAGCGTGGTAGATGGAGGACTAGCAACGAGTGAGCAGTTCTTC.

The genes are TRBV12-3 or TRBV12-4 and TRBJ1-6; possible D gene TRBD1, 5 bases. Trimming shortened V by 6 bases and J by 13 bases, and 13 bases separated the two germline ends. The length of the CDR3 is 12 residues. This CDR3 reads CASSPGVPPLHF. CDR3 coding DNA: TGTGCCAGCAGCCCGGGGGTCCCCCCCCTCCACTTT.

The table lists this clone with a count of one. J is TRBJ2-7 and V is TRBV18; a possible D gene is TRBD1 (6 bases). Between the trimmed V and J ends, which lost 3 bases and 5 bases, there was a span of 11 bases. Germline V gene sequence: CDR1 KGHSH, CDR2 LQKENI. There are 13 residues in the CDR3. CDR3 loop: CASSPSGQNEQYF. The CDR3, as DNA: TGTGCCAGCTCACCGTCAGGACAGAACGAGCAGTACTTC.

Written as DNA, the CDR3 is TGTGCCAGCAGCCTAGTAGCCGGTAGCACAGATACGCAGTATTTT. Protein sequence: CASSLVAGSTDTQYF. This chain connects TRBV7-9 to TRBJ2-3; D remains ambiguous. V lost 5 bases and J 0 bases, leaving 12 bases between the germline ends. The germline V gene has CDR1 SEHNR and CDR2 FQNEAQ (reference sequence). The CDR3 has 15 residues.

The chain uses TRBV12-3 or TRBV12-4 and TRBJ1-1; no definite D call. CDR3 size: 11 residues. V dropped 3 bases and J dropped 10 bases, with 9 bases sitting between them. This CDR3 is CASSFGEGAFF. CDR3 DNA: TGTGCCAGCAGTTTCGGAGAGGGAGCTTTCTTT.

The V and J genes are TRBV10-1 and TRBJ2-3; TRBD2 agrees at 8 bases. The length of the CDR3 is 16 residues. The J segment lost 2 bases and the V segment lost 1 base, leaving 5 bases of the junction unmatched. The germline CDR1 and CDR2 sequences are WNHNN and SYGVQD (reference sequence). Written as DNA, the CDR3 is TGCGCCAGCAGTGAGTTCGGCGGGGGGATCACAGATACGCAGTATTTT. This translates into CASSEFGGGITDTQYF.

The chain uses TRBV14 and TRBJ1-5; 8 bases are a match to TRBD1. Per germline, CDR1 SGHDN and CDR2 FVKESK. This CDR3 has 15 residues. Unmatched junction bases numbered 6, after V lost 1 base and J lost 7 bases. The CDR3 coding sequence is TGTGCCAGCAGCCAAGGGCCAGGGGGCTTACAGCCCCAGCATTTT. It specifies CASSQGPGGLQPQHF.

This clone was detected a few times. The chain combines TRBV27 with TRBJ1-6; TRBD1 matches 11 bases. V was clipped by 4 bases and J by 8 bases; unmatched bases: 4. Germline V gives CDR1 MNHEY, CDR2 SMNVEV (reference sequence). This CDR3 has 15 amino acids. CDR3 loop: CASSSRDRGDSPLHF. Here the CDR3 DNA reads TGTGCCAGCAGTTCCAGGGACAGGGGGGATTCACCCCTCCACTTT.

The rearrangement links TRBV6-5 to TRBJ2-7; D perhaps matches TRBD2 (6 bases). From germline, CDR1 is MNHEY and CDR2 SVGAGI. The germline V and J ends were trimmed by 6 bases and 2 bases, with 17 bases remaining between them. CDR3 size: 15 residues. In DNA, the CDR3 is TGTGCCAGCAGCCTTTTAGGCGGGGAAGCCTACGAGCAGTACTTC. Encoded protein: CASSLLGGEAYEQYF.

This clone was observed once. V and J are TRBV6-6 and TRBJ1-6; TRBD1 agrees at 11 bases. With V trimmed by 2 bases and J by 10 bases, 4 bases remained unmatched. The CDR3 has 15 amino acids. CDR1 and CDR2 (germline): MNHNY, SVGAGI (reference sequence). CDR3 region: CASSYTDRGQSPLHF. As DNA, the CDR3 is TGTGCCAGCAGTTACACGGACAGGGGGCAATCACCCCTCCACTTT.

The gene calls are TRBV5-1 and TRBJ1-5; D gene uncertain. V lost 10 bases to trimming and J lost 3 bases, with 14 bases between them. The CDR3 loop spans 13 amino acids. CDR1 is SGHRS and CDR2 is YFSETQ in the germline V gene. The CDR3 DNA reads TGCGCCCGAACCTGGGAGAACAATCAGCCCCAGCATTTT. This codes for CARTWENNQPQHF.

CDR3 coding DNA: TGTGCCAGCAGCTTAGTTGGTGCTAGCGGGGTGGGATACAATGAGCAGTTCTTC. Translated: CASSLVGASGVGYNEQFF. The chain couples TRBV7-2 to TRBJ2-1, with TRBD2 matching over 9 bases. Germline trimming cut 1 base from V and 4 bases from J; bases unmatched to any gene: 11. Germline V CDR1 and CDR2: SGHTA, FQGNSA. This CDR3 has 18 residues.

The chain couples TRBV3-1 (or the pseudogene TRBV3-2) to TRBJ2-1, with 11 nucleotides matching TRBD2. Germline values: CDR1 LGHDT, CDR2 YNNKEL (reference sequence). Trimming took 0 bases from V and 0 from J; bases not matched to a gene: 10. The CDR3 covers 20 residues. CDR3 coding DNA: TGTGCCAGCAGCCAAGATCCGGCTAGCGGGGGGCGGAGCTCCTACAATGAGCAGTTCTTC. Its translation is CASSQDPASGGRSSYNEQFF.

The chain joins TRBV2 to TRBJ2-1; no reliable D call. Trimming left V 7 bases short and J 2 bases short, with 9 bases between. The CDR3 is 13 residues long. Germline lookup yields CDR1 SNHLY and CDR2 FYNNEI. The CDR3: CASIADTYNEQFF. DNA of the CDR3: TGTGCCAGCATTGCTGACACCTACAATGAGCAGTTCTTC. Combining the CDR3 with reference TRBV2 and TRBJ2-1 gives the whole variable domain EPEVTQTPSHQVTQMGQEVILRCVPISNHLYFYWYRQILGQKVEFLVSFYNNEISEKSEIFDDQFSVERPDGSNFTLKIRSTKLEDSAMYFCASIADTYNEQFFGPGTRLTVL.

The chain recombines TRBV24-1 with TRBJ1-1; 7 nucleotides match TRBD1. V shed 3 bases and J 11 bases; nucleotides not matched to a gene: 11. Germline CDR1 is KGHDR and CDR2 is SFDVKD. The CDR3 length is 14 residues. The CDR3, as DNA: TGTGCCACCAGTGATCCTGACAGGGATCTCGGGGCTTTCTTT. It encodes CATSDPDRDLGAFF.

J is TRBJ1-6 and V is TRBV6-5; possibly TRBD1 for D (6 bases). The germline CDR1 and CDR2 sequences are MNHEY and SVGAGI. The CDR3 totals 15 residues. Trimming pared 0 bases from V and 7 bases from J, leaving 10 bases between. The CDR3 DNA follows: TGTGCCAGCAGTTACTCGAGGACAGTGAATTCACCCCTCCACTTT. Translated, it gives CASSYSRTVNSPLHF.

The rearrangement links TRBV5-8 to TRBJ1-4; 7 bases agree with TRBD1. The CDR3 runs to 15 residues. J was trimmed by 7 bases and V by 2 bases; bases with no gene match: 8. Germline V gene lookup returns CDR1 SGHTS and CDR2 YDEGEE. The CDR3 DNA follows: TGTGCCAGCAGCTTTAAGGGGGCGCTTAGTGAAAAACTGTTTTTT. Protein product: CASSFKGALSEKLFF.

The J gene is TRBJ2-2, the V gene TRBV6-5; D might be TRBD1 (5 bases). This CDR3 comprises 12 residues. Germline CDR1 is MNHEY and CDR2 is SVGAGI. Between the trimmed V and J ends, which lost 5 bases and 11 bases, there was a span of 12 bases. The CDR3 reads CASSPGSRELFF. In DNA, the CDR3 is TGTGCCAGCAGTCCAGGGTCCCGAGAGCTGTTTTTT.

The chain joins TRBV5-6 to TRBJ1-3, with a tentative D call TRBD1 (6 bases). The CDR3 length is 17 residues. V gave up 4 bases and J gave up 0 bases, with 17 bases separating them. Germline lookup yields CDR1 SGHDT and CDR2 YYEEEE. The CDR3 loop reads CASSAPGGLSSGNTIYF. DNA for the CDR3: TGTGCCAGCAGCGCCCCGGGGGGGCTCTCCTCTGGAAACACCATATATTTT. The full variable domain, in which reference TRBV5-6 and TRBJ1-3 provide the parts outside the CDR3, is DAGVTQSPTHLIKTRGQQVTLRCSPKSGHDTVSWYQQALGQGPQFIFQYYEEEERQRGNFPDRFSGHQFPNYSSELNVNALLLGDSALYLCASSAPGGLSSGNTIYFGEGSWLTVV.